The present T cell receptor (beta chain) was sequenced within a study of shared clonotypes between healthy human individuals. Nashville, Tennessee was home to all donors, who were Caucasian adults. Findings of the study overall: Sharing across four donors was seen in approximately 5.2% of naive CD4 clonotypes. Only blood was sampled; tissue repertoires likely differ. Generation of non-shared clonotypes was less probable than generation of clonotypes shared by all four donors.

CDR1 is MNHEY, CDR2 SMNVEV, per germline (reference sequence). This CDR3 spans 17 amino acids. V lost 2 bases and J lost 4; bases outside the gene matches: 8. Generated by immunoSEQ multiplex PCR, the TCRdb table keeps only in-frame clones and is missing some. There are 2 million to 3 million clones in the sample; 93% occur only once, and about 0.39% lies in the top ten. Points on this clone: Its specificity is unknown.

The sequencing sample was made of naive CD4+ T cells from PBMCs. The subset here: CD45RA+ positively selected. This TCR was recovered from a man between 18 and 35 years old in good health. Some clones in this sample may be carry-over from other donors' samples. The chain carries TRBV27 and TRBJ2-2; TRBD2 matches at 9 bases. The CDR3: CASSLLGGRVSTGELFF. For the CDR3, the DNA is TGTGCCAGCAGTTTACTGGGCGGGAGGGTTAGCACCGGGGAGCTGTTTTTT.